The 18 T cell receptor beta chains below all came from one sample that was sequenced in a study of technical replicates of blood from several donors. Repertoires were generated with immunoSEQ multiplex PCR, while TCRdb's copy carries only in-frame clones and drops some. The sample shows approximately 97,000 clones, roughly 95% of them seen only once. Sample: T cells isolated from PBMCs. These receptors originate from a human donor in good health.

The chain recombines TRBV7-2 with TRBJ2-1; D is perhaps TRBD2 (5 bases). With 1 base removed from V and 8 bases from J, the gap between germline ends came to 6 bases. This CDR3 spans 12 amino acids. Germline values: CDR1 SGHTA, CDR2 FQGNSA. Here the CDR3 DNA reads TGTGCCAGCAGCTTAGGGCGGGATGAGCAGTTCTTC. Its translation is CASSLGRDEQFF.

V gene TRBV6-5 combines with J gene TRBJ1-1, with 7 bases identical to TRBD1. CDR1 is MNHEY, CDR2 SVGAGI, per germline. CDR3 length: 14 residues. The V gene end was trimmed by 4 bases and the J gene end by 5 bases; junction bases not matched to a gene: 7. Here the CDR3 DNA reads TGTGCCAGCAGTTGGCAAGGGGGCGGAACTGAAGCTTTCTTT. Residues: CASSWQGGGTEAFF.

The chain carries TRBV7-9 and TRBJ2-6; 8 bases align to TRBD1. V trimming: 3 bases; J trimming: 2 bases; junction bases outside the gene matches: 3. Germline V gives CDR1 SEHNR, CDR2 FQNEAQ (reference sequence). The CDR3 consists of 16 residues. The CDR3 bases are TGTGCCAGCAGCTTGGACAGGGTGACTGGGGCCAACGTCCTGACTTTC. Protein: CASSLDRVTGANVLTF.

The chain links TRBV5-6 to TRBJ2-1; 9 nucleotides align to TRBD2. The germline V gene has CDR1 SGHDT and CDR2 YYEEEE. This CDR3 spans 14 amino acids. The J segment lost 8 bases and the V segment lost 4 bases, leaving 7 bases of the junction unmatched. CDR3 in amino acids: CASSVRAGGYEQFF. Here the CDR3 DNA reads TGTGCCAGCAGCGTCCGAGCGGGAGGCTATGAGCAGTTCTTC.

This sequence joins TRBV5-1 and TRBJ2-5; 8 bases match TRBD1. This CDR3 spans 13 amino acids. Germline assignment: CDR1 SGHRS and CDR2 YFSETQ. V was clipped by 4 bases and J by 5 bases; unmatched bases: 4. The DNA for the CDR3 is TGCGCCAGCAGCCGGACAGGGATGGAGACCCAGTACTTC. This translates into CASSRTGMETQYF.

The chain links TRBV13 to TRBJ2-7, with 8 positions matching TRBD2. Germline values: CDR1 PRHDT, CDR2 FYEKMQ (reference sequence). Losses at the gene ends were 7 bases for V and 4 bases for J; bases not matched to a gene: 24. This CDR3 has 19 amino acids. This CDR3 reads CASTEWGNGGSGKSYEQYF. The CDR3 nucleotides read TGTGCCAGCACCGAATGGGGGAATGGCGGTAGCGGGAAATCGTACGAGCAGTACTTC.

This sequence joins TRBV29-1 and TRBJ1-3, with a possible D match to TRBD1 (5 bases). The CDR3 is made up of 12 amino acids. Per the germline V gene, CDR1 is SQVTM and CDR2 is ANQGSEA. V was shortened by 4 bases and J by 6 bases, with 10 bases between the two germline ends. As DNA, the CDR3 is TGCAGCGTTGCCAGGGTGGAAAACACCATATATTTT. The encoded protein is CSVARVENTIYF.

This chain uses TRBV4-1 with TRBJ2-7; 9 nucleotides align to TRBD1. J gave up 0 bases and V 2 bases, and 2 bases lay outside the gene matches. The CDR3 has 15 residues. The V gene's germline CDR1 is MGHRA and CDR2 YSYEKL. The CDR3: CASSQQGQGSYEQYF. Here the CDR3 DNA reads TGCGCCAGCAGCCAACAGGGACAGGGCTCCTACGAGCAGTACTTC.

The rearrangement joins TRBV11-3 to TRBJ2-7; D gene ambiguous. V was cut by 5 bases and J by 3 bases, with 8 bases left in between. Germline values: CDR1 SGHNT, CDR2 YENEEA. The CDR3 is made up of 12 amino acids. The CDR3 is CASSGPLYEQYF. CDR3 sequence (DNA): TGTGCCAGCAGCGGGCCCCTCTACGAGCAGTACTTC.

The CDR3 nucleotides read TGTGCCAGCAGCTTGGTAGTTGCGGCAGGGGAGACCCAGTACTTC. It encodes CASSLVVAAGETQYF. The J gene is TRBJ2-5, the V gene TRBV5-8; possibly TRBD1 for D (5 bases). The CDR3 has 15 residues. Germline values: CDR1 SGHTS, CDR2 YDEGEE. Trimming pared 0 bases from V and 5 bases from J, leaving 14 bases between.

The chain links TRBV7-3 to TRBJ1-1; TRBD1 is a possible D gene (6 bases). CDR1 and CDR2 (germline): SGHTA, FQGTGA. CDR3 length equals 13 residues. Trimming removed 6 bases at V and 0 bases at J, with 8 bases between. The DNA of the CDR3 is TGTGCCAGCAGACAGGGAATGAACACTGAAGCTTTCTTT. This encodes CASRQGMNTEAFF.

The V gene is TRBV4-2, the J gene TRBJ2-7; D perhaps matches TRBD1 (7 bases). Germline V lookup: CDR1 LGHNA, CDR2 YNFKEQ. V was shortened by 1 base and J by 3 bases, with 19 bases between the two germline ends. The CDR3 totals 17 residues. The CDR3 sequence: CASSQGSGGDRDYEQYF. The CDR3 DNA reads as TGTGCCAGCAGCCAAGGGTCGGGCGGGGACAGAGACTACGAGCAGTACTTC.

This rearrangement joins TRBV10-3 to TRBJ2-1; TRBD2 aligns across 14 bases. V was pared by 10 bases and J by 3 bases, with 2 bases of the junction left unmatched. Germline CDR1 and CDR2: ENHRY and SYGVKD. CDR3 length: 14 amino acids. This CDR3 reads CATGTSGGYNEQFF. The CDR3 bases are TGTGCCACTGGGACTAGCGGGGGCTACAATGAGCAGTTCTTC.

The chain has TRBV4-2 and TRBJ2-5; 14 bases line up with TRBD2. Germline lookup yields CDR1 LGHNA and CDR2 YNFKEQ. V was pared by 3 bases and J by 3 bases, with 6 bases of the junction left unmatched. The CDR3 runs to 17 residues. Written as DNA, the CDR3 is TGTGCCAGCAGCCACGGGACTAGCGGGAGTCGGAAAGAGACCCAGTACTTC. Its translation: CASSHGTSGSRKETQYF.

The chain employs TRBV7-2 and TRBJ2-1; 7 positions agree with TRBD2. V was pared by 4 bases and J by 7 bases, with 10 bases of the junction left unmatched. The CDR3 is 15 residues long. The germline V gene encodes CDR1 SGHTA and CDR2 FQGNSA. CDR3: CASSSFAGVPNEQFF. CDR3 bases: TGTGCCAGCAGCTCCTTTGCGGGAGTACCAAATGAGCAGTTCTTC.

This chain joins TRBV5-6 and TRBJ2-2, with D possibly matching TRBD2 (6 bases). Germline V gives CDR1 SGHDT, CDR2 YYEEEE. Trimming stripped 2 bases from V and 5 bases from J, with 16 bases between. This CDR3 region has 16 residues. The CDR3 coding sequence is TGTGCCAGCAGCTTTGGAGGGAGCAGGATAACCGGGGAGCTGTTTTTT. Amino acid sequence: CASSFGGSRITGELFF. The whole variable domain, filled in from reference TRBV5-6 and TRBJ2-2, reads DAGVTQSPTHLIKTRGQQVTLRCSPKSGHDTVSWYQQALGQGPQFIFQYYEEEERQRGNFPDRFSGHQFPNYSSELNVNALLLGDSALYLCASSFGGSRITGELFFGEGSRLTVL.

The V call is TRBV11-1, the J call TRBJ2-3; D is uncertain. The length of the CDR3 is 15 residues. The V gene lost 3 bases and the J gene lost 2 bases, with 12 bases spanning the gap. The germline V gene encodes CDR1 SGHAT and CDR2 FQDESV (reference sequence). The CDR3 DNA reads TGTGCCAGCAGCTTCTTTCTGGCGGACACAGATACGCAGTATTTT. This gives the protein CASSFFLADTDTQYF.

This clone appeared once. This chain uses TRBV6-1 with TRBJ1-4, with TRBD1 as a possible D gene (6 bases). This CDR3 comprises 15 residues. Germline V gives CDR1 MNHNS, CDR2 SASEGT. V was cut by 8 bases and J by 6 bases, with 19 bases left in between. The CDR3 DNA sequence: TGTGCCAGCTCCCGGGTTACAGGGTTATATGAAAAACTGTTTTTT. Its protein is CASSRVTGLYEKLFF.